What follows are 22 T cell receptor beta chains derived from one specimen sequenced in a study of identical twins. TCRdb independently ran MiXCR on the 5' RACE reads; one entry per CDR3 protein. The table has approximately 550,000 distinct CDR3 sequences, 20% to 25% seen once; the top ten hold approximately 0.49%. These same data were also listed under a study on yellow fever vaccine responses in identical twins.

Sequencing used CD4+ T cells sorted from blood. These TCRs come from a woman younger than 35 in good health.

Here the CDR3 DNA reads TGTGCCAGCAGTCGGGACGGTGGCTACGAGCAGTACGTC. Its translation is CASSRDGGYEQYV. The genes are TRBV12-3 or TRBV12-4 and TRBJ2-7, with D perhaps assigned TRBD1 or TRBD2 (5 bases each). V lost 5 bases, J lost 3 bases, and 11 bases lay in between. The CDR3 totals 13 residues.

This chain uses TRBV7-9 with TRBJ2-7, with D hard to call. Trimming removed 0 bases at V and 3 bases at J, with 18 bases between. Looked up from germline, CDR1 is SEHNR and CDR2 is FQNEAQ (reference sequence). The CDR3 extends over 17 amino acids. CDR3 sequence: CASSLAGGRGMSYEQYF. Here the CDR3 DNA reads TGTGCCAGCAGCTTAGCAGGTGGTAGAGGAATGAGCTACGAGCAGTACTTC.

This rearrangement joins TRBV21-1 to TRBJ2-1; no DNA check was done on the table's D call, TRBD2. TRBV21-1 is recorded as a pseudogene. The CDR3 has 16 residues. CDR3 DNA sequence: TGTACCAGCAGCAAACTAGCGGGAGGTGACTACAATGAGCAGTTCTTC. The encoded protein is CTSSKLAGGDYNEQFF.

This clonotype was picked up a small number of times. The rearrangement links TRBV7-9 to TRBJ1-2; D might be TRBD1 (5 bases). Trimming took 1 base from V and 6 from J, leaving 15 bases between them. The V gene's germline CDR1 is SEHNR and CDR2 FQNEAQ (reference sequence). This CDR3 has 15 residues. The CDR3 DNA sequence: TGTGCCAGCAGCTTAGTTCCCGCAGGGATCGATGGCTACACCTTC. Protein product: CASSLVPAGIDGYTF.

CDR3 amino acids: CSVRGRLTDTQYF. The DNA for the CDR3 is TGCAGCGTCAGGGGGAGGCTCACAGATACGCAGTATTTT. This sequence joins TRBV29-1 and TRBJ2-3; maybe TRBD1 (7 bases). CDR3 length equals 13 residues. Trimming left V 6 bases short and J 2 bases short, with 12 bases between. Per germline, CDR1 SQVTM and CDR2 ANQGSEA.

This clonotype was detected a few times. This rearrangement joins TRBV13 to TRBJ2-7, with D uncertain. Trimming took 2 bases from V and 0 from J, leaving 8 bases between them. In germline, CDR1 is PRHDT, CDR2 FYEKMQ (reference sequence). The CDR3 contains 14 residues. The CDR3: CASSLRMGSYEQYV. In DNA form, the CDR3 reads TGTGCCAGCAGCTTAAGAATGGGCTCCTACGAGCAGTACGTC.

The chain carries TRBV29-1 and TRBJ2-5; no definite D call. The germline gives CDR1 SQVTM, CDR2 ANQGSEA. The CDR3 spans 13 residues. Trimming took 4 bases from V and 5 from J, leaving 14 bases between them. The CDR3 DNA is TGCAGCGTTGGGGGTAAGGGTATGGAGACCCAGTACTTC. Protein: CSVGGKGMETQYF.

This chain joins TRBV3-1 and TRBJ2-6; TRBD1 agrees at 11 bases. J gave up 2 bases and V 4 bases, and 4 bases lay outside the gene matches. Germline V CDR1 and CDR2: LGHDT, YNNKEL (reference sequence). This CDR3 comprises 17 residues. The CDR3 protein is CASSPGTGGAGANVLTF. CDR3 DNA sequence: TGTGCCAGCAGCCCTGGGACAGGGGGTGCTGGGGCCAACGTCCTGACTTTC.

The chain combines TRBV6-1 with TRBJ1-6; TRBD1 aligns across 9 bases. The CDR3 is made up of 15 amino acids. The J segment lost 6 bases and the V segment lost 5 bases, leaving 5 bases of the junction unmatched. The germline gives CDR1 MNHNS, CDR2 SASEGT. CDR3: CASSPGTGFNSPLHF. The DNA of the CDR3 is TGTGCCAGCAGTCCCGGGACAGGGTTTAATTCACCCCTCCACTTT.

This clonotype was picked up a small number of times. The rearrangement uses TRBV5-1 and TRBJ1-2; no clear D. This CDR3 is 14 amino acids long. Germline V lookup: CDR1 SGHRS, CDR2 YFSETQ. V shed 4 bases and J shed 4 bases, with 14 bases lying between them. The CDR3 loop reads CASSETGTVYGYTF. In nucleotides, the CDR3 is TGCGCCAGCAGCGAAACGGGAACTGTCTATGGCTACACCTTC.

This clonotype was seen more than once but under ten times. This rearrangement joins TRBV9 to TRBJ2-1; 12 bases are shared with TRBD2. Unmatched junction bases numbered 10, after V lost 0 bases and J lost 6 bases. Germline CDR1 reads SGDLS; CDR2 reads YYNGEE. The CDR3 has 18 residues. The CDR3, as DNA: TGTGCCAGCAGCGTAGCCGGGCGGACTAGCGGGATGGGCAATGAGCAGTTCTTC. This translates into CASSVAGRTSGMGNEQFF.

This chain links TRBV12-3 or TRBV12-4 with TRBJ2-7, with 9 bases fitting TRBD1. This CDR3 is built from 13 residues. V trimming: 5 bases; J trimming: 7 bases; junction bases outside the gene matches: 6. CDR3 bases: TGTGCCAGCAGTAGGGGGACAGGGAGTGAGCAGTACTTC. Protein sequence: CASSRGTGSEQYF.

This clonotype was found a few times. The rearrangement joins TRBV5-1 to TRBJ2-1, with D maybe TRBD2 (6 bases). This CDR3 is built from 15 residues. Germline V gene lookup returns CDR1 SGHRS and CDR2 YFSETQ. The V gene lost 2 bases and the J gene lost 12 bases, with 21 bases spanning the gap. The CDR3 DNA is TGCGCCAGCAGCTTTACGTCGGGAGAAATGCGTGGGCAGTTCTTC. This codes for CASSFTSGEMRGQFF.

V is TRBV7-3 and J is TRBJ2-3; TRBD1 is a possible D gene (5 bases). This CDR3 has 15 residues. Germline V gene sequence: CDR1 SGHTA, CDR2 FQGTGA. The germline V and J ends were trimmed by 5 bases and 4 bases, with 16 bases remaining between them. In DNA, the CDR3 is TGTGCCAGCAGCCCCCAGGGAATTGGCCCAGATACGCAGTATTTT. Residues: CASSPQGIGPDTQYF.

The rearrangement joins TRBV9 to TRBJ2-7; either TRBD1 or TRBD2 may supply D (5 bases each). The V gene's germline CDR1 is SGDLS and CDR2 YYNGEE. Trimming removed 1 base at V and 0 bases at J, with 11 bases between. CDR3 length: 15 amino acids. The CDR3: CASSVRDRYSYEQYF. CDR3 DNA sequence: TGTGCCAGCAGCGTACGGGACCGGTACTCCTACGAGCAGTACTTC.

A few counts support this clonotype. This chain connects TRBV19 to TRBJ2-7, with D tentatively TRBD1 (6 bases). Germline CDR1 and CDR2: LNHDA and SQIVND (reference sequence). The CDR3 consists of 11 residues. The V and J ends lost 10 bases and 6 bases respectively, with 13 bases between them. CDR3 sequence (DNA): TGTGCCACCGATACAGGGCTCGAGCAGTACTTC. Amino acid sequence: CATDTGLEQYF.

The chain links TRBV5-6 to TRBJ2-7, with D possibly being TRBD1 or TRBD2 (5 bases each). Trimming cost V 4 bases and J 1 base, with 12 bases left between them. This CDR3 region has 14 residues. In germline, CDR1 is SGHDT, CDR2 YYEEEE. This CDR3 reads CASSEGTASYEQYF. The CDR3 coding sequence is TGTGCCAGCAGCGAGGGGACGGCTTCCTACGAGCAGTACTTC.

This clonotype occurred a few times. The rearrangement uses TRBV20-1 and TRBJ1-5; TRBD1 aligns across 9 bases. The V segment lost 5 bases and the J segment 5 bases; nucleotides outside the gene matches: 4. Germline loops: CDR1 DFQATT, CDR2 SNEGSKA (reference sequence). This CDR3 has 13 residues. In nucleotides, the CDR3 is TGCAGTGCTTCGACAGGGGGGGATCAGCCCCAGCATTTT. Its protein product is CSASTGGDQPQHF.

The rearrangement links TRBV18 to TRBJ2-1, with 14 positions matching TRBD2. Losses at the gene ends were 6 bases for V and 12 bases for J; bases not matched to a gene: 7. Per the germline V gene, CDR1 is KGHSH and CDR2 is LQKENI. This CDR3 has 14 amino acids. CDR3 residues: CASSPGLAGARQFF. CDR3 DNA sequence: TGTGCCAGCTCGCCGGGACTAGCGGGAGCACGGCAGTTCTTC.

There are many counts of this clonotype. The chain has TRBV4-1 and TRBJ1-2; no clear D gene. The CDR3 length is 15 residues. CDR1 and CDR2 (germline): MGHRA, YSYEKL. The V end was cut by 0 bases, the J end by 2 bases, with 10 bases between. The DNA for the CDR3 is TGCGCCAGCAGCCAAGAGACCACAGTGAACTATGGCTACACCTTC. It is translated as CASSQETTVNYGYTF.

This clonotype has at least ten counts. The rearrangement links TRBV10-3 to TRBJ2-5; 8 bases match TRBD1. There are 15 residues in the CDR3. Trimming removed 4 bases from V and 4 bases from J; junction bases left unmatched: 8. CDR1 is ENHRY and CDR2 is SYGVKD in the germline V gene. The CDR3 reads CAISGIGQGGETQYF. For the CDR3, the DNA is TGTGCCATCAGTGGGATTGGACAGGGCGGAGAGACCCAGTACTTC.

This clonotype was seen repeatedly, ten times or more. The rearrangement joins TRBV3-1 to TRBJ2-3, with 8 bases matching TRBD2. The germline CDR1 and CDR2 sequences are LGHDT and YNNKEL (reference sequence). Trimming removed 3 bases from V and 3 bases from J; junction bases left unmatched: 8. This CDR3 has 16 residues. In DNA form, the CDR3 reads TGTGCCAGCAGCCATGGACTAGCAACTAGGACAGATACGCAGTATTTT. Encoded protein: CASSHGLATRTDTQYF.